Below, one T cell receptor beta chain is given with its context. Source study methods: Amplifying reference gene primers gave estimates of nucleated cell counts. Assay used: immunoSEQ multiplex PCR; TCRdb lists only in-frame clones, some missing. V, J and clone size reflect that table, while D and trimming were determined from the DNA. The table includes 35,000 to 40,000 clones, roughly 87% detected once. The data were taken from a study of blood T cell repertoires in COVID-19. The wider study: Spain, Italy and the United States supplied samples that represented acute and convalescent COVID-19. T cells, B-cell-depleted T cells, or PBMCs provided the cDNA or gDNA that served as material.

Input material: peripheral blood. The receptor was isolated from a man in his 60s with COVID-19, enrolled during active disease.

CDR3 nucleotides: TGCGCCAGCAGCTTGGTCGCCCCGGACAGGGTGGGCCGGGAGACCCAGTACTTC. Its protein product is CASSLVAPDRVGRETQYF. V and J are TRBV5-1 and TRBJ2-5; 8 bases map to TRBD1. The V segment lost 0 bases and the J segment 5 bases; nucleotides outside the gene matches: 15. CDR1 is SGHRS and CDR2 is YFSETQ in the germline V gene. The CDR3 sequence is 18 residues long.